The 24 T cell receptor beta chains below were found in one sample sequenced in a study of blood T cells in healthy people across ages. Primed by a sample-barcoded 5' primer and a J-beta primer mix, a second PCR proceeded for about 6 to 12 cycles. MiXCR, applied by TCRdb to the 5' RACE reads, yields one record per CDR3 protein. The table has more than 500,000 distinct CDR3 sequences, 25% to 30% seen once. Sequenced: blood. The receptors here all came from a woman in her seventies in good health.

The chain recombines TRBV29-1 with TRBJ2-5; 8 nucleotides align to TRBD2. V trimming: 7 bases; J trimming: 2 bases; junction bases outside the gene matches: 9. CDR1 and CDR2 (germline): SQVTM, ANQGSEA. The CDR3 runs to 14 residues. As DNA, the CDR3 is TGCAGCGCCGACTTACTAGCGGCACAAGAGACCCAGTACTTC. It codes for CSADLLAAQETQYF. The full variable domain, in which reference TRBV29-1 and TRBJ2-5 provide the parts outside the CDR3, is SAVISQKPSRDICQRGTSLTIQCQVDSQVTMMFWYRQQPGQSLTLIATANQGSEATYESGFVIDKFPISRPNLTFSTLTVSNMSPEDSSIYLCSADLLAAQETQYFGPGTRLLVL.

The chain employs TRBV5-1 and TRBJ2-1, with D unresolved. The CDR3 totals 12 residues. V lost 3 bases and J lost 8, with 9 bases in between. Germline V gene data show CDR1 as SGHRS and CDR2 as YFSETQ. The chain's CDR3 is CASSSSFHEQFF. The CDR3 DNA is TGCGCCAGCAGCTCCAGCTTCCATGAGCAGTTCTTC.

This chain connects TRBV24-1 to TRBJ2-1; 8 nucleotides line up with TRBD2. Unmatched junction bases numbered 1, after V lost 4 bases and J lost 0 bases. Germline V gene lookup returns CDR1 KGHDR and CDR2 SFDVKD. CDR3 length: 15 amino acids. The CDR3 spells CATSDRGGSYNEQFF. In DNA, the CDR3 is TGTGCCACCAGTGACCGGGGGGGCTCCTACAATGAGCAGTTCTTC.

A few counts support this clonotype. DNA for the CDR3: TGCAGTGCTATTGAAGAGACCCAGTACTTC. This gives the protein CSAIEETQYF. The chain joins TRBV20-1 to TRBJ2-5; D gene uncertain. Trimming took 4 bases from V and 3 from J, leaving 3 bases between them. Germline-derived CDR1 and CDR2 are DFQATT and SNEGSKA (reference sequence). The CDR3 is 10 residues long.

Here the CDR3 DNA reads TGTGCCATGCGCCCGGGACAGGGATCCTACGAGCAGTACTTC. Protein sequence: CAMRPGQGSYEQYF. The chain carries TRBV10-3 and TRBJ2-5; TRBD1 agrees at 9 bases. The end of the DNA is better explained by TRBJ2-7, so the J call may be wrong. CDR3 length: 14 residues. Germline values: CDR1 ENHRY, CDR2 SYGVKD.

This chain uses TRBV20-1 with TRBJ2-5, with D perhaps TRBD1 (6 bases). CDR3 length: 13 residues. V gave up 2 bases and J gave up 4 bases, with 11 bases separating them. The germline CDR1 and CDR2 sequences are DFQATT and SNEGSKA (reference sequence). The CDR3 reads CSARTGLTETQYF. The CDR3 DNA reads TGCAGTGCTAGAACAGGGCTTACAGAGACCCAGTACTTC.

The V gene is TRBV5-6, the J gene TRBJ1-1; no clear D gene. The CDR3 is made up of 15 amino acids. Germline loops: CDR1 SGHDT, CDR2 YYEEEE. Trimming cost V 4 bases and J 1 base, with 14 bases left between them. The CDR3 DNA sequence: TGTGCCAGCAGCCCAAAATACAGCCAGAACACTGAAGCTTTCTTT. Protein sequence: CASSPKYSQNTEAFF.

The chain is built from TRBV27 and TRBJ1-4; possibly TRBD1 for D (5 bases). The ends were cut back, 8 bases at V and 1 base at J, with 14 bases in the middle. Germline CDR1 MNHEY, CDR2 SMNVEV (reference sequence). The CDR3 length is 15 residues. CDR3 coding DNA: TGTGCCAGCCAAACCCGACAGTTAACTAATGAAAAACTGTTTTTT. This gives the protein CASQTRQLTNEKLFF.

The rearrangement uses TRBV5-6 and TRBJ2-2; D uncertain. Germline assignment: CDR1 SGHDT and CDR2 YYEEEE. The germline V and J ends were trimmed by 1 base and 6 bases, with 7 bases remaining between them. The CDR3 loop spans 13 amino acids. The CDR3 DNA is TGTGCCAGCAGCTTGACCCGGTCCGGGGAGCTGTTTTTT. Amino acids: CASSLTRSGELFF.

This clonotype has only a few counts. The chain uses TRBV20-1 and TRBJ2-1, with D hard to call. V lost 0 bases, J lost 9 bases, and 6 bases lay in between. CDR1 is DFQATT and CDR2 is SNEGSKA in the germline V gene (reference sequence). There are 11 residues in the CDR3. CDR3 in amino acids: CSAREGREQFF. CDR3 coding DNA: TGCAGTGCTAGAGAAGGCCGTGAGCAGTTCTTC.

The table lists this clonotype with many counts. CDR3 DNA: TGTGCCACCAGCAGGTGGCAGGGGGTCCTCTCCTACAATGAGCAGTTCTTC. Encoded protein: CATSRWQGVLSYNEQFF. The chain employs TRBV15 and TRBJ2-1; 7 nucleotides match TRBD1. CDR1 is LNHNV, CDR2 YYDKDF, per germline (reference sequence). J was trimmed by 0 bases and V by 3 bases; bases with no gene match: 8. This CDR3 is built from 17 residues. Full variable domain (missing parts from reference TRBV15 and TRBJ2-1): DAMVIQNPRYQVTQFGKPVTLSCSQTLNHNVMYWYQQKSSQAPKLLFHYYDKDFNNEADTPDNFQSRRPNTSFCFLDIRSPGLGDTAMYLCATSRWQGVLSYNEQFFGPGTRLTVL.

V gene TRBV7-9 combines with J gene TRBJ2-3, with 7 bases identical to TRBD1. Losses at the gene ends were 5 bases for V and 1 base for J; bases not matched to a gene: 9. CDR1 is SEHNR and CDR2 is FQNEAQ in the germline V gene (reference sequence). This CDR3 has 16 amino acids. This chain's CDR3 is CASSGPGGSGTDTQYF. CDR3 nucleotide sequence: TGTGCCAGCAGCGGACCAGGGGGTTCTGGCACAGATACGCAGTATTTT.

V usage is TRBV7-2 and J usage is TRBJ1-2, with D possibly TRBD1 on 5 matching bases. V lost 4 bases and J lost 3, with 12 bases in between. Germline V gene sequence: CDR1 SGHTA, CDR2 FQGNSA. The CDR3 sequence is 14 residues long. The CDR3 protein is CASSSAGTYYGYTF. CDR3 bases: TGTGCCAGCAGCTCTGCCGGGACCTACTATGGCTACACCTTC.

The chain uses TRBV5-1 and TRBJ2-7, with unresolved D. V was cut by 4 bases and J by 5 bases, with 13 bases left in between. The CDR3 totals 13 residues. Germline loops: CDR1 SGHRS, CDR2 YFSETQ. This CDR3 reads CASSPGSVHEQYF. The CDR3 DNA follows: TGCGCCAGCAGCCCCGGGTCAGTCCACGAGCAGTACTTC.

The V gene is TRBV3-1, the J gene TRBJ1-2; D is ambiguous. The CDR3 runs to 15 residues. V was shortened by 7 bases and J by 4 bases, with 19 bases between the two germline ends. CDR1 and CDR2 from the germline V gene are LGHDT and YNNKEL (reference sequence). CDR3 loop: CASTPAHSRSYGYTF. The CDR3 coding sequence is TGTGCCAGCACACCCGCTCACTCTCGAAGCTATGGCTACACCTTC.

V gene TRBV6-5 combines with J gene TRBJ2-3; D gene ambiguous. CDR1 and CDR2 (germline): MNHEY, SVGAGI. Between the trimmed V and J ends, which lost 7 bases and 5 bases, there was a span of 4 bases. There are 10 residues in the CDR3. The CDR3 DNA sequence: TGTGCCAGCATAATAGATACGCAGTATTTT. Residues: CASIIDTQYF.

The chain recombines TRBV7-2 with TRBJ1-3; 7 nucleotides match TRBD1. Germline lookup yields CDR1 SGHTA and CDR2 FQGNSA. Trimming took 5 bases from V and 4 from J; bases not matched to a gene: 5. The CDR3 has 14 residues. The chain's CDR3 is CASSRTGRGNTIYF. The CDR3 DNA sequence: TGTGCCAGCAGCCGGACAGGCCGCGGAAACACCATATATTTT.

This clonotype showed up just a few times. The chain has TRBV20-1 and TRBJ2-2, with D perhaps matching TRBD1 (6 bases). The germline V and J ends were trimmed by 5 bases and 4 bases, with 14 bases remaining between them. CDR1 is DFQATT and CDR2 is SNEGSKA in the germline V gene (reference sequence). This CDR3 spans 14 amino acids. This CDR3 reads CSASPGAGTGELFF. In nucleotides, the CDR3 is TGCAGTGCTTCCCCAGGGGCCGGCACCGGGGAGCTGTTTTTT.

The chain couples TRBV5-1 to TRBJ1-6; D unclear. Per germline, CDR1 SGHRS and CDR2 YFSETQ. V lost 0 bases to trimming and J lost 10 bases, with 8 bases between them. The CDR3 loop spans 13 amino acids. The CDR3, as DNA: TGCGCCAGCAGCTTGGCTCAGGACTCACCCCTCCACTTT. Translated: CASSLAQDSPLHF.

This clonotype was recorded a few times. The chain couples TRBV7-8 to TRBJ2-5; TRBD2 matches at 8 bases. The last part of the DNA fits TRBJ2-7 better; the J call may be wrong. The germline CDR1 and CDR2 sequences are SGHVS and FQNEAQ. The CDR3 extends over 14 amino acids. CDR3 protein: CASSAGGAVYEQYF. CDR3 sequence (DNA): TGTGCCAGCAGCGCCGGGGGGGCCGTCTACGAGCAGTACTTC.

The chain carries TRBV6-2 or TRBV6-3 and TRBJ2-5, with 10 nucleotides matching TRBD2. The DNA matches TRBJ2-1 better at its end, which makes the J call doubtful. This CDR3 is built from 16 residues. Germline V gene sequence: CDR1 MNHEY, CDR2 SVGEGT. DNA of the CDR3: TGTGCCAGCAGTTACGGCCTAGCGGGGGCCGGAAATGAGCAGTTCTTC. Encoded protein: CASSYGLAGAGNEQFF.

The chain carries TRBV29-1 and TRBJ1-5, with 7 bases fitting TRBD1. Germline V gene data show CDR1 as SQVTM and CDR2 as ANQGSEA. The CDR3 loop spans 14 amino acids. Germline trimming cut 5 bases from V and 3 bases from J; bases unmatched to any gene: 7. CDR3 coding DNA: TGCAGCGTTTCGGACAGGTACGACAATCAGCCCCAGCATTTT. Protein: CSVSDRYDNQPQHF.

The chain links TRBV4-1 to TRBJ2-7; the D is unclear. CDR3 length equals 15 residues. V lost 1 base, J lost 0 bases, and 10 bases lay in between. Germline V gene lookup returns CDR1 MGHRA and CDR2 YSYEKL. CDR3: CASSQGDLSSYEQYF. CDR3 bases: TGCGCCAGCAGCCAAGGGGATCTTAGCTCCTACGAGCAGTACTTC.

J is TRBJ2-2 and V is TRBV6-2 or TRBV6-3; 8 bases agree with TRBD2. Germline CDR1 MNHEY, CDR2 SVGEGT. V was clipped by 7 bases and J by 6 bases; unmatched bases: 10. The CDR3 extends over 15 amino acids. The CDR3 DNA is TGTGCCAGCACCTTGCGGGAGGTCCGGGCCGGGGAGCTGTTTTTT. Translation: CASTLREVRAGELFF.